These 26 T cell receptor beta chains originate from one sample sequenced in a study of radiation and T cells in renal cell carcinoma. Method: immunoSEQ multiplex PCR; TCRdb's copy keeps in-frame clones and lacks some. Seen here are 150,000 to 200,000 clones, around 89% observed once, and the top ten hold approximately 10%. Time point noted: blood 4 weeks post-SBRT, at nephrectomy. As for treatment: 15 Gy SBRT to primary tumor, nephrectomy 4 weeks later. Sequenced material: blood, taken from a patient whose treatment included radiotherapy and nephrectomy. Source of these receptors: a woman in her fifties or sixties with renal cell carcinoma.

The V and J genes are TRBV25-1 and TRBJ1-6; 11 bases map to TRBD1. Germline V gene sequence: CDR1 MGHDK, CDR2 SYGVNS. Trimming at V came to 6 bases and at J to 10 bases, leaving 8 bases not matched to a gene. This CDR3 comprises 15 residues. This CDR3 reads CASRGGQGVRSPLHF. The DNA for the CDR3 is TGTGCCAGCAGGGGGGGACAGGGGGTTCGATCACCCCTCCACTTT.

V is TRBV7-9 and J is TRBJ2-3; 10 bases line up with TRBD2. The length of the CDR3 is 17 residues. Germline trimming cut 5 bases from V and 1 base from J; bases unmatched to any gene: 9. Germline lookup yields CDR1 SEHNR and CDR2 FQNEAQ (reference sequence). The CDR3 loop is CASSPGLAGARTDTQYF. In DNA form, the CDR3 reads TGTGCCAGCAGCCCTGGGCTAGCGGGGGCCCGCACAGATACGCAGTATTTT.

V gene TRBV2 combines with J gene TRBJ1-1; no firm D call. Trimming shortened V by 11 bases and J by 5 bases, and 12 bases separated the two germline ends. CDR3 size: 11 residues. The germline gives CDR1 SNHLY, CDR2 FYNNEI. CDR3 in amino acids: CADGLGTEAFF. CDR3 nucleotide sequence: TGTGCCGATGGGTTGGGGACTGAAGCTTTCTTT.

This rearrangement joins TRBV27 to TRBJ2-1, with 13 bases aligning to TRBD2. Trimming removed 3 bases from V and 5 bases from J; junction bases left unmatched: 7. Germline-derived CDR1 and CDR2 are MNHEY and SMNVEV (reference sequence). This CDR3 is built from 17 residues. CDR3 sequence: CASSFLEGTSGNNEQFF. Written as DNA, the CDR3 is TGTGCCAGCAGTTTTTTAGAGGGGACTAGCGGGAACAATGAGCAGTTCTTC.

This rearrangement joins TRBV2 to TRBJ1-5, with D perhaps matching TRBD1 (5 bases). The germline gives CDR1 SNHLY, CDR2 FYNNEI. Trimming left V 3 bases short and J 5 bases short, with 11 bases between. The CDR3 extends over 14 amino acids. The CDR3 spells CASSDPGPHQPQHF. The CDR3 DNA follows: TGTGCCAGCAGTGACCCAGGGCCCCATCAGCCCCAGCATTTT.

This chain uses TRBV11-3 with TRBJ2-3; possibly TRBD1 or TRBD2 for D (7 bases each). The V gene lost 5 bases and the J gene lost 0 bases, with 15 bases spanning the gap. Germline-derived CDR1 and CDR2 are SGHNT and YENEEA. This CDR3 spans 16 amino acids. In nucleotides, the CDR3 is TGTGCCAGCAGCCCAGGGGGGGCCAAGAGCACAGATACGCAGTATTTT. Translation: CASSPGGAKSTDTQYF. The full variable domain, with the rest looked up from reference TRBV11-3 and TRBJ2-3, is EAGVVQSPRYKIIEKKQPVAFWCNPISGHNTLYWYLQNLGQGPELLIRYENEEAVDDSQLPKDRFSAERLKGVDSTLKIQPAELGDSAVYLCASSPGGAKSTDTQYFGPGTRLTVL.

The rearrangement links TRBV6-5 to TRBJ2-7; unclear D gene. The CDR3 extends over 15 amino acids. In germline, CDR1 is MNHEY, CDR2 SVGAGI. The V gene lost 2 bases and the J gene lost 2 bases, with 13 bases spanning the gap. CDR3 sequence: CASSYGQANTYEQYF. In DNA form, the CDR3 reads TGTGCCAGCAGTTACGGGCAGGCGAACACCTACGAGCAGTACTTC.

This clone was detected only a few times. The chain employs TRBV5-1 and TRBJ2-3; either TRBD1 or TRBD2 may supply D (5 bases each). Germline assignment: CDR1 SGHRS and CDR2 YFSETQ. CDR3 size: 14 residues. V dropped 6 bases and J dropped 4 bases, with 15 bases sitting between them. CDR3 loop: CASKTGTGADTQYF. CDR3 sequence (DNA): TGCGCCAGCAAAACCGGGACCGGGGCAGATACGCAGTATTTT. The variable domain in full, completed from reference TRBV5-1 and TRBJ2-3, reads KAGVTQTPRYLIKTRGQQVTLSCSPISGHRSVSWYQQTPGQGLQFLFEYFSETQRNKGNFPGRFSGRQFSNSRSEMNVSTLELGDSALYLCASKTGTGADTQYFGPGTRLTVL.

The V call is TRBV9, the J call TRBJ1-1, with a possible D match to TRBD1 (6 bases). This CDR3 is 15 amino acids long. CDR1 and CDR2 (germline): SGDLS, YYNGEE. Trimming removed 1 base from V and 3 bases from J, with 13 bases in between. CDR3 bases: TGTGCCAGCAGCGTATGGGGGGGCAAGGACACTGAAGCTTTCTTT. Translating it yields CASSVWGGKDTEAFF.

This chain links TRBV4-1 with TRBJ2-7; D gene ambiguous. V lost 1 base and J lost 1, with 14 bases in between. The length of the CDR3 is 16 residues. CDR1 and CDR2 from the germline V gene are MGHRA and YSYEKL. The CDR3 DNA follows: TGCGCCAGCAGCCAAGGAGAGTTGTCCCCGTCCTACGAGCAGTACTTC. This codes for CASSQGELSPSYEQYF.

This chain joins TRBV19 and TRBJ1-5, with TRBD1 matching 8 bases. Germline-derived CDR1 and CDR2 are LNHDA and SQIVND (reference sequence). The CDR3 loop spans 16 amino acids. Trimming took 4 bases from V and 9 from J; bases not matched to a gene: 14. Here the CDR3 reads CASSNDGTGVISPQHF. Written as DNA, the CDR3 is TGTGCCAGTAGTAACGACGGGACAGGAGTAATATCGCCCCAGCATTTT.

The chain couples TRBV4-1 to TRBJ2-7; a weak D match, TRBD2 (5 bases). The ends were cut back, 1 base at V and 7 bases at J, with 11 bases in the middle. CDR1 is MGHRA, CDR2 YSYEKL, per germline. The CDR3 has 13 amino acids. CDR3: CASSQVGVKEQYF. The DNA for the CDR3 is TGCGCCAGCAGCCAAGTCGGGGTAAAGGAGCAGTACTTC.

V and J are TRBV5-1 and TRBJ2-7, with a possible D match to TRBD1 (7 bases). Trimming removed 6 bases from V and 2 bases from J, with 18 bases in between. The CDR3 extends over 15 amino acids. Germline V lookup: CDR1 SGHRS, CDR2 YFSETQ. Written as DNA, the CDR3 is TGCGCCAGCAACCTGGCGGGACAGAAAACCTACGAGCAGTACTTC. This codes for CASNLAGQKTYEQYF.

This chain uses TRBV6-5 with TRBJ2-7; 10 positions agree with TRBD2. The CDR3 has 14 residues. Germline V gene data show CDR1 as MNHEY and CDR2 as SVGAGI. With V trimmed by 6 bases and J by 3 bases, 5 bases remained unmatched. As DNA, the CDR3 is TGTGCCAGCAGAAAGAGCGGGGGGGTCTACGAGCAGTACTTC. Protein product: CASRKSGGVYEQYF.

The genes are TRBV6-5 and TRBJ2-7, with TRBD1 matching over 9 bases. The CDR3 spans 14 residues. The V and J ends lost 7 bases and 2 bases, in that order; junction bases with no gene match: 6. In germline, CDR1 is MNHEY, CDR2 SVGAGI. The CDR3 coding sequence is TGTGCCAGCACCTACGGACAGGGGACCTACGAGCAGTACTTC. Translation: CASTYGQGTYEQYF.

V usage is TRBV5-1 and J usage is TRBJ2-1, with D uncertain. Germline V gene sequence: CDR1 SGHRS, CDR2 YFSETQ. The ends were cut back, 2 bases at V and 0 bases at J, with 6 bases in the middle. The CDR3 loop spans 14 amino acids. The CDR3: CASSLSSSYNEQFF. Here the CDR3 DNA reads TGCGCCAGCAGCTTAAGTAGCTCCTACAATGAGCAGTTCTTC. Full variable domain (remainder filled in from reference TRBV5-1 and TRBJ2-1): KAGVTQTPRYLIKTRGQQVTLSCSPISGHRSVSWYQQTPGQGLQFLFEYFSETQRNKGNFPGRFSGRQFSNSRSEMNVSTLELGDSALYLCASSLSSSYNEQFFGPGTRLTVL.

The rearrangement joins TRBV6-1 to TRBJ2-7; D perhaps matches TRBD2 (5 bases). Germline V gene data show CDR1 as MNHNS and CDR2 as SASEGT. V was pared by 2 bases and J by 2 bases, with 13 bases between. The CDR3 contains 15 residues. The CDR3 DNA sequence: TGTGCCAGCAGTGAAAGGAGGACTCAGACCTACGAGCAGTACTTC. This gives the protein CASSERRTQTYEQYF.

The chain recombines TRBV6-5 with TRBJ1-1; 7 bases agree with TRBD1. The V gene end was trimmed by 6 bases and the J gene end by 7 bases; junction bases not matched to a gene: 8. Germline V gives CDR1 MNHEY, CDR2 SVGAGI. This CDR3 is built from 13 residues. The CDR3 DNA reads TGTGCCAGCAGATCAGGGGGGGGCGTTGAAGCTTTCTTT. This sequence encodes CASRSGGGVEAFF.

This sequence joins TRBV6-5 and TRBJ2-7; 12 bases map to TRBD2. Looked up from germline, CDR1 is MNHEY and CDR2 is SVGAGI. The V segment lost 5 bases and the J segment 4 bases; nucleotides outside the gene matches: 6. The CDR3 spans 15 residues. CDR3 DNA: TGTGCCAGCAGTCGCCCTAGCGGGGGGGTGTACGAGCAGTACTTC. It specifies CASSRPSGGVYEQYF.

This chain connects TRBV2 to TRBJ2-7; TRBD1 agrees at 8 bases. V was clipped by 4 bases and J by 6 bases; unmatched bases: 8. CDR1 is SNHLY, CDR2 FYNNEI, per germline. This CDR3 has 14 residues. The CDR3 is CASSVTRGQGEQYF. Here the CDR3 DNA reads TGTGCCAGCAGTGTAACCAGGGGGCAAGGCGAGCAGTACTTC.

This clone appeared a single time. The chain carries TRBV15 and TRBJ1-5, with a possible D match to TRBD1 (6 bases). In germline, CDR1 is LNHNV, CDR2 YYDKDF (reference sequence). CDR3 length: 15 residues. V lost 8 bases and J 1 base, leaving 15 bases between the germline ends. CDR3 DNA: TGTGCCACCCACCGGGGGGGGCAGAGCAATCAGCCCCAGCATTTT. As protein: CATHRGGQSNQPQHF.

CDR3 nucleotides: TGTGCCAGTAGTATAGTGGGGGACCGTCGCTATGGCTACACCTTC. The encoded protein is CASSIVGDRRYGYTF. This chain links TRBV19 with TRBJ1-2, with D possibly matching TRBD1 (5 bases). This CDR3 has 15 amino acids. CDR1 is LNHDA and CDR2 is SQIVND in the germline V gene (reference sequence). V was cut by 1 base and J by 4 bases, with 13 bases left in between.

The chain has TRBV11-2 and TRBJ1-6; possible D gene TRBD1, 6 bases. V gave up 5 bases and J gave up 6 bases, with 20 bases separating them. Germline CDR1 and CDR2: SGHAT and FQNNGV. The CDR3 length is 17 residues. CDR3 nucleotide sequence: TGTGCCAGCAGCCGACCGGCAGGGACATTCAGTAATTCACCCCTCCACTTT. This codes for CASSRPAGTFSNSPLHF.

The chain employs TRBV5-8 and TRBJ2-1; D is tentatively TRBD1 or TRBD2 (6 bases each). Germline CDR1 SGHTS, CDR2 YDEGEE. V dropped 5 bases and J dropped 2 bases, with 14 bases sitting between them. The CDR3 has 15 residues. Written as DNA, the CDR3 is TGTGCCAGCAGGGGGGGCCATGGGACCTACAATGAGCAGTTCTTC. Encoded protein: CASRGGHGTYNEQFF.

The rearrangement links TRBV29-1 to TRBJ1-4; the match to TRBD1 covers 11 bases. CDR1 is SQVTM and CDR2 is ANQGSEA in the germline V gene. V was pared by 4 bases and J by 8 bases, with 6 bases of the junction left unmatched. The CDR3 extends over 14 amino acids. The CDR3 here is CSVGTGTGGEKLFF. CDR3 coding DNA: TGCAGCGTTGGGACCGGGACAGGGGGAGAAAAACTGTTTTTT.

The V gene is TRBV18, the J gene TRBJ1-6, with D possibly matching TRBD1 (5 bases). Looked up from germline, CDR1 is KGHSH and CDR2 is LQKENI. V was clipped by 3 bases and J by 10 bases, with 10 bases between them. There are 13 residues in the CDR3. This chain's CDR3 is CASSPDRISPLHF. CDR3 coding DNA: TGTGCCAGCTCACCCGACAGAATATCACCCCTCCACTTT.